These 11 T cell receptor beta chains were all obtained from the same sample, sequenced in a study of neurological immune-mediated disorders. TCRdb independently ran MiXCR on the 5' RACE reads; one entry per CDR3 protein. The data contain 45,000 to 55,000 distinct CDR3 sequences, about 3.8% of them seen just once; the ten biggest clones take up 6.5%. Material: PBMCs. These receptor sequences come from a man between 60 and 75 years old with multiple sclerosis.

This clonotype was found many times. CDR3 region: CASSRGDFLNTEAFF. CDR3 coding DNA: TGCGCCAGCAGCCGCGGCGACTTCTTGAACACTGAAGCTTTCTTT. This chain joins TRBV5-1 and TRBJ1-1; no clear D. Per the germline V gene, CDR1 is SGHRS and CDR2 is YFSETQ. This CDR3 has 15 amino acids. Trimming cost V 4 bases and J 0 bases, with 13 bases left between them.

Worth noting for this clonotype: A much larger clone differs from this one at a single base, so this may be a read error. This chain joins TRBV20-1 and TRBJ2-5, with 10 bases identical to TRBD2. CDR3 size: 14 residues. Germline V gives CDR1 DFQATT, CDR2 SNEGSKA (reference sequence). This CDR3 reads CSASSGGAEENQYF. The CDR3 DNA is TGCAGTGCTTCGAGCGGGGGGGCCGAAGAGAACCAGTACTTC.

This clonotype was recorded many times. This chain connects TRBV7-9 to TRBJ2-5, with TRBD2 identical over 12 bases. The germline V gene encodes CDR1 SEHNR and CDR2 FQNEAQ (reference sequence). Unmatched junction bases numbered 11, after V lost 4 bases and J lost 2 bases. The length of the CDR3 is 18 residues. The CDR3 region is CASSYPSGGAVGQETQYF. Written as DNA, the CDR3 is TGTGCCAGCAGCTACCCTAGCGGGGGGGCCGTGGGTCAAGAGACCCAGTACTTC.

There are many counts of this clonotype. V gene TRBV3-1 combines with J gene TRBJ1-2; D is possibly TRBD1 (5 bases). The CDR3 consists of 15 residues. Between the trimmed V and J ends, which lost 1 base and 7 bases, there was a span of 16 bases. The germline CDR1 and CDR2 sequences are LGHDT and YNNKEL (reference sequence). The CDR3 DNA reads TGTGCCAGCAGCCAAGTCTGGGGAGGGGAAGCTGGCTACACCTTC. The encoded protein is CASSQVWGGEAGYTF. The full variable domain, its missing parts supplied by reference TRBV3-1 and TRBJ1-2, is DTAVSQTPKYLVTQMGNDKSIKCEQNLGHDTMYWYKQDSKKFLKIMFSYNNKELIINETVPNRFSPKSPDKAHLNLHINSLELGDSAVYFCASSQVWGGEAGYTFGSGTRLTVV.

This clonotype came up many times. The chain couples TRBV5-1 to TRBJ2-1; possible D gene TRBD2, 6 bases. CDR3 length: 13 residues. Germline V gene data show CDR1 as SGHRS and CDR2 as YFSETQ. V was trimmed by 7 bases and J by 0 bases, leaving 8 bases between them. CDR3 amino acids: CASRAGSYNEQFF. The CDR3, as DNA: TGCGCCAGCCGAGCGGGCTCCTACAATGAGCAGTTCTTC.

This clonotype has a count of ten or more. The junction departs from the called germline gene at one end, perhaps through a read error. This chain joins TRBV9 and TRBJ2-5; TRBD1 aligns across 7 bases. The CDR3 is 17 residues long. The germline gives CDR1 SGDLS, CDR2 YYNGEE. This CDR3 reads CASSVVFTGTRDSPSFF. In nucleotides, the CDR3 is TGTGCCAGCAGCGTAGTATTTACCGGGACAAGGGACAGCCCCTCATTCTTC.

There are many counts of this clonotype. The chain links TRBV20-1 to TRBJ2-2, with D tentatively TRBD2 (5 bases). Germline lookup yields CDR1 DFQATT and CDR2 SNEGSKA (reference sequence). The V end was cut by 6 bases, the J end by 9 bases, with 11 bases between. The CDR3 runs 11 residues. The CDR3 sequence is CSARGSWELFF. The CDR3 DNA reads TGCAGTGCCCGAGGGAGCTGGGAGCTGTTTTTT.

This clonotype was picked up many times. The V and J genes are TRBV12-3 or TRBV12-4 and TRBJ1-6; maybe TRBD1 (5 bases). The germline V and J ends were trimmed by 5 bases and 9 bases, with 20 bases remaining between them. This CDR3 has 16 amino acids. This chain's CDR3 is CASSPRDGLSRSPLHF. CDR3 sequence (DNA): TGTGCCAGCAGTCCCAGGGACGGGTTATCTCGTTCACCCCTCCACTTT.

This clonotype was seen repeatedly, ten times or more. The V and J genes are TRBV5-1 and TRBJ1-2; D unresolved. The ends were cut back, 4 bases at V and 2 bases at J, with 9 bases in the middle. Germline V gene lookup returns CDR1 SGHRS and CDR2 YFSETQ. The CDR3 length is 13 residues. The CDR3 protein is CASSPLDNYGYTF. DNA for the CDR3: TGCGCCAGCAGCCCGCTGGACAACTATGGCTACACCTTC.

This clonotype has ten or more counts. The rearrangement joins TRBV20-1 to TRBJ1-2, with D hard to call. The CDR3 is 15 amino acids. With 0 bases removed from V and 1 base from J, the gap between germline ends came to 12 bases. Germline assignment: CDR1 DFQATT and CDR2 SNEGSKA (reference sequence). CDR3 coding DNA: TGCAGTGCTAGAGATCGGCCAGCAAATAACTATGGCTACACCTTC. Protein product: CSARDRPANNYGYTF.

This clonotype appeared many times. The chain is built from TRBV7-2 and TRBJ2-3; 10 nucleotides agree with TRBD2. The CDR3 contains 15 residues. Germline V CDR1 and CDR2: SGHTA, FQGNSA. V lost 3 bases to trimming and J lost 8 bases; unmatched junction nucleotides: 8. CDR3 sequence (DNA): TGTGCCAGCAGCTTTCTAGCGGGAGCGGTGGGTACGCAGTATTTT. Protein sequence: CASSFLAGAVGTQYF.